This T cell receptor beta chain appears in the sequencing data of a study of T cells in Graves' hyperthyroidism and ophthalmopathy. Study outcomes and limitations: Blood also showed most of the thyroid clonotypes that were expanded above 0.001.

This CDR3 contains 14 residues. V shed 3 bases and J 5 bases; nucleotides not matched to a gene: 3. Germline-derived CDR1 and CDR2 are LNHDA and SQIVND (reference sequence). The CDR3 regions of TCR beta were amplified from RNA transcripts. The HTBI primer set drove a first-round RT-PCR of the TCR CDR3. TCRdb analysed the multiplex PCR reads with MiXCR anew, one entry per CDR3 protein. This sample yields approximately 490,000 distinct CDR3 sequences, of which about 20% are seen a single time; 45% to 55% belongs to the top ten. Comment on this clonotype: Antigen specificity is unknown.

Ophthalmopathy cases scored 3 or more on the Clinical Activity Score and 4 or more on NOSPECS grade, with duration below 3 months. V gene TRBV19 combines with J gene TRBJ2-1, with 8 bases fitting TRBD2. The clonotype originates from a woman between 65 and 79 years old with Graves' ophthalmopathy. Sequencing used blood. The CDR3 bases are TGTGCCAGTAGTATCTCGCGGGAGGACAATGAGCAGTTCTTC. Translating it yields CASSISREDNEQFF.